The 24 T cell receptor beta chains in this list originate from one sample, sequenced in a study of T cell responses to AZD1222 COVID-19 vaccine (dated by TCRdb to the early 2020s). This specimen's time point label, interpreted: baseline before first vaccination. Receptor amplification or capture employed the immunoSEQ multiplex PCR assay. TCRdb obtained this table from immuneACCESS and retained in-frame rearrangements with V and J assigned. These tables miss some clones; where compared with another copy, unresolved V genes account for less than half of the shortfall, and the remainder is unexplained. This sample is represented by under 150,000 clones; about 94% of them were singletons. Around 5.4% of the sample lies in the top ten. Sequences were derived from peripheral blood, sampled on day 0 of AZD1222 vaccination. The receptors shown here come from an adult in good health.

The chain carries TRBV30 and TRBJ1-2; D uncertain. Trimming took off 0 bases at V and 8 bases at J, with 7 bases between the two ends. The CDR3 runs to 11 residues. Germline V gives CDR1 GTSNPN, CDR2 SVGIG (reference sequence). The CDR3 nucleotides read TGTGCCTGGAGTGTAGGTGGGGGCTACACCTTC. Its protein product is CAWSVGGGYTF.

The V and J genes are TRBV4-2 and TRBJ1-4; D is undetermined. Germline CDR1 LGHNA, CDR2 YNFKEQ. The length of the CDR3 is 17 residues. The V and J ends lost 0 bases and 0 bases respectively, with 11 bases between them. CDR3 region: CASSQDGPQATNEKLFF. The CDR3 DNA reads as TGTGCCAGCAGCCAAGATGGGCCCCAGGCAACTAATGAAAAACTGTTTTTT.

CDR3 sequence: CAWNRDTQETQYF. CDR3 DNA sequence: TGTGCCTGGAACCGGGACACTCAAGAGACCCAGTACTTC. The chain uses TRBV30 and TRBJ2-5; the D gene is possibly TRBD1 (6 bases). The CDR3 covers 13 residues. Trimming removed 4 bases at V and 2 bases at J, with 11 bases between. CDR1 is GTSNPN and CDR2 is SVGIG in the germline V gene (reference sequence).

The chain uses TRBV4-1 and TRBJ2-7, with D unclear. This CDR3 has 13 residues. CDR1 MGHRA and CDR2 YSYEKL come from the germline V gene. V lost 1 base and J 6 bases, leaving 10 bases between the germline ends. The DNA for the CDR3 is TGCGCCAGCAGCCAAGTTCGGGCCAGCGAGCAGTACTTC. The encoded protein is CASSQVRASEQYF.

This clone is a singleton in its sample. This chain links TRBV10-3 with TRBJ2-7, with D tentatively TRBD1 or TRBD2 (5 bases each). CDR1 and CDR2 (germline): ENHRY, SYGVKD. V lost 2 bases to trimming and J lost 3 bases, with 17 bases between them. The CDR3 is 16 residues long. The DNA for the CDR3 is TGTGCCATCAGTGAGAGTGGGGGAAGCATCAGCTACGAGCAGTACTTC. Amino acid sequence: CAISESGGSISYEQYF.

V is TRBV2 and J is TRBJ2-3; 12 bases line up with TRBD2. The CDR3 runs 14 residues. The germline V gene encodes CDR1 SNHLY and CDR2 FYNNEI. Trimming cost V 4 bases and J 4 bases; bases outside gene matches: 0. The CDR3 nucleotides read TGTGCCAGCAGTGGACTAGCGGGGGCAGATACGCAGTATTTT. Residues: CASSGLAGADTQYF.

The chain links TRBV5-6 to TRBJ1-2, with D maybe TRBD1 (5 bases). V shed 3 bases and J shed 5 bases, with 14 bases lying between them. The CDR3 runs to 14 residues. Germline CDR1 reads SGHDT; CDR2 reads YYEEEE. CDR3 in amino acids: CASSSRELLYGYTF. The CDR3 bases are TGTGCCAGCAGCTCCAGGGAGTTACTTTATGGCTACACCTTC.

The gene calls are TRBV12-3 or TRBV12-4 and TRBJ2-7; D may be TRBD2 (5 bases). The V end lost 3 bases, the J end lost 9 bases, and 9 bases lay between the germline ends. CDR3 length: 11 amino acids. Written as DNA, the CDR3 is TGTGCCAGCAGTTTGGGTGAGGGGCAGTACTTC. The encoded protein is CASSLGEGQYF.

J is TRBJ2-2 and V is TRBV20-1; D uncertain. V shed 4 bases and J shed 7 bases, with 7 bases lying between them. Germline V CDR1 and CDR2: DFQATT, SNEGSKA (reference sequence). The CDR3 contains 11 residues. CDR3 in DNA: TGCAGTGCTAATTGGGGCGGGGAGCTGTTTTTT. It codes for CSANWGGELFF.

The chain uses TRBV21-1 and TRBJ1-2; TRBD1 reflects the table's D call only, with no check against the DNA. TRBV21-1 is classified as a pseudogene. The CDR3 totals 15 residues. DNA for the CDR3: TGTGCCAGCAGCAAAGTGGTAGGAGGGGGCGGAGGCTACACCTTC. Translated, it gives CASSKVVGGGGGYTF.

The rearrangement uses TRBV30 and TRBJ1-4, with a possible D match to TRBD1 (5 bases). The CDR3 has 13 residues. V lost 0 bases and J 8 bases, leaving 10 bases between the germline ends. Germline values: CDR1 GTSNPN, CDR2 SVGIG (reference sequence). The CDR3 spells CAWSVAGREKLFF. CDR3 in DNA: TGTGCCTGGAGTGTAGCGGGGCGGGAAAAACTGTTTTTT.

The J gene is TRBJ1-5, the V gene TRBV19; D is uncertain. V was shortened by 3 bases and J by 7 bases, with 7 bases between the two germline ends. Germline V gene lookup returns CDR1 LNHDA and CDR2 SQIVND (reference sequence). The CDR3 covers 12 residues. The CDR3 spells CASSIPTQPQHF. CDR3 DNA sequence: TGTGCCAGTAGTATTCCGACCCAGCCCCAGCATTTT.

The V gene is TRBV6-5, the J gene TRBJ2-4; no firm D call. Trimming stripped 6 bases from V and 0 bases from J, with 12 bases between. Germline CDR1 and CDR2: MNHEY and SVGAGI. The CDR3 is 15 amino acids. Written as DNA, the CDR3 is TGTGCCAGCAGACCCGGACCGATAGCCAAAAACATTCAGTACTTC. It yields the protein CASRPGPIAKNIQYF.

The rearrangement links TRBV6-2 or TRBV6-3 to TRBJ1-4; tentative D call: TRBD1 (5 bases). CDR1 MNHEY and CDR2 SVGEGT come from the germline V gene. The CDR3 has 18 residues. Trimming took off 3 bases at V and 6 bases at J, with 23 bases between the two ends. The CDR3 bases are TGTGCCAGCAGTTATAAGAGGTCGCGCAGACAGAGGGATGAAAAACTGTTTTTT. Translation gives CASSYKRSRRQRDEKLFF.

The chain is built from TRBV3-1 (or the pseudogene TRBV3-2) and TRBJ1-5; 7 bases align to TRBD1. Germline CDR1 reads LGHDT; CDR2 reads YNNKEL (reference sequence). V lost 4 bases, J lost 7 bases, and 10 bases stayed unmatched. The length of the CDR3 is 15 residues. CDR3 sequence: CASSLSTGPGQPQHF. In nucleotides, the CDR3 is TGTGCCAGCAGCCTCTCGACAGGGCCGGGGCAGCCCCAGCATTTT.

The gene calls are TRBV7-9 and TRBJ1-2; D gene unclear. Germline CDR1 is SEHNR and CDR2 is FQNEAQ (reference sequence). The length of the CDR3 is 16 residues. Deletions cut 0 bases from V and 0 bases from J, with 11 bases between. The CDR3, as DNA: TGTGCCAGCAGCTTAGCGGGCAGAACCGCTAACTATGGCTACACCTTC. The encoded protein is CASSLAGRTANYGYTF.

The chain employs TRBV28 and TRBJ1-2; D is undetermined. Germline-derived CDR1 and CDR2 are MDHEN and SYDVKM. The CDR3 sequence is 13 residues long. V lost 6 bases and J 7 bases, leaving 15 bases between the germline ends. Here the CDR3 DNA reads TGTGCCAGCAGGCCCCCGACTTTCTCTGGCTACACCTTC. The encoded protein is CASRPPTFSGYTF.

J is TRBJ2-3 and V is TRBV6-2 or TRBV6-3; D not resolved. Per the germline V gene, CDR1 is MNHEY and CDR2 is SVGEGT. The CDR3 sequence is 15 residues long. V was clipped by 3 bases and J by 1 base, with 11 bases between them. For the CDR3, the DNA is TGTGCCAGCAGTTATGTAGAGCGAGGCACAGATACGCAGTATTTT. Its translation: CASSYVERGTDTQYF.

The V gene is TRBV4-2, the J gene TRBJ2-7; the D gene is possibly TRBD2 (5 bases). The CDR3 is 15 residues long. Germline V gene lookup returns CDR1 LGHNA and CDR2 YNFKEQ. V lost 1 base to trimming and J lost 2 bases, with 12 bases between them. The CDR3 DNA sequence: TGTGCCAGCAGCCAAGCTCCCACTAGGACCTACGAGCAGTACTTC. Amino acids: CASSQAPTRTYEQYF.

The rearrangement links TRBV30 to TRBJ2-7; no firm D call. Between the trimmed V and J ends, which lost 1 base and 6 bases, there was a span of 13 bases. The CDR3 runs to 13 residues. The germline V gene encodes CDR1 GTSNPN and CDR2 SVGIG (reference sequence). The CDR3 sequence is CAWSGVLMAEQYF. CDR3 nucleotide sequence: TGTGCCTGGAGTGGCGTGTTAATGGCCGAGCAGTACTTC.

The V call is TRBV5-6, the J call TRBJ2-5; possible D gene TRBD2, 5 bases. This CDR3 has 16 residues. CDR1 SGHDT and CDR2 YYEEEE come from the germline V gene. The germline V and J ends were trimmed by 4 bases and 4 bases, with 20 bases remaining between them. In DNA form, the CDR3 reads TGTGCCAGCAGCACCCCGGGAACCATCGACGGAGAGACCCAGTACTTC. Translated, it gives CASSTPGTIDGETQYF.

The chain has TRBV19 and TRBJ2-1; D remains ambiguous. The germline V gene encodes CDR1 LNHDA and CDR2 SQIVND (reference sequence). CDR3 length: 13 residues. V was cut by 4 bases and J by 0 bases, with 4 bases left in between. Written as DNA, the CDR3 is TGTGCCAGTAGTAAATTCTCCTACAATGAGCAGTTCTTC. This translates into CASSKFSYNEQFF.

The gene calls are TRBV14 and TRBJ1-1; 7 nucleotides match TRBD1. The CDR3 length is 13 residues. The J segment lost 8 bases and the V segment lost 0 bases, leaving 3 bases of the junction unmatched. Germline values: CDR1 SGHDN, CDR2 FVKESK. For the CDR3, the DNA is TGTGCCAGCAGCCAAGAGGACAGGCAAGAAGCTTTCTTT. This sequence encodes CASSQEDRQEAFF.

CDR3 coding DNA: TGTGCCACCAGCACCCGGACAGGGAACTATGGCTACACCTTC. Its protein product is CATSTRTGNYGYTF. The V call is TRBV15, the J call TRBJ1-2, with 8 bases identical to TRBD1. This CDR3 is 14 amino acids long. Trimming removed 4 bases from V and 2 bases from J; junction bases left unmatched: 3. CDR1 is LNHNV and CDR2 is YYDKDF in the germline V gene (reference sequence). The full variable domain, in which reference TRBV15 and TRBJ1-2 provide the parts outside the CDR3, is DAMVIQNPRYQVTQFGKPVTLSCSQTLNHNVMYWYQQKSSQAPKLLFHYYDKDFNNEADTPDNFQSRRPNTSFCFLDIRSPGLGDTAMYLCATSTRTGNYGYTFGSGTRLTVV.